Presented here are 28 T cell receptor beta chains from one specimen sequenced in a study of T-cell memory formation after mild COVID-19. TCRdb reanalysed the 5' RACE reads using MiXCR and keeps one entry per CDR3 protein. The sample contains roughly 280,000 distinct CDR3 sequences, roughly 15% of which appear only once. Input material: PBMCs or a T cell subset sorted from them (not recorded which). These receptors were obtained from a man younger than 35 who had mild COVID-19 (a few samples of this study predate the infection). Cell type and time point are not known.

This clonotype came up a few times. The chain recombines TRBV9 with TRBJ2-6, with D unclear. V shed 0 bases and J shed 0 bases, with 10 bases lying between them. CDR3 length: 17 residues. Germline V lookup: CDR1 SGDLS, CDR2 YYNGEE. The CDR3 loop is CASSVAGRVSGANVLTF. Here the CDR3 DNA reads TGTGCCAGCAGCGTAGCCGGACGGGTCTCTGGGGCCAACGTCCTGACTTTC.

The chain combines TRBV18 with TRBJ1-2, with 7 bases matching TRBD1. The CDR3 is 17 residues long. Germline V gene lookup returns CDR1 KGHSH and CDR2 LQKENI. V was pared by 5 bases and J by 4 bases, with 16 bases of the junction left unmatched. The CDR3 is CASSTSRDSTPRYGYTF. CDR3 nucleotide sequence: TGTGCCAGCTCAACCTCGAGGGACAGTACACCCCGCTATGGCTACACCTTC.

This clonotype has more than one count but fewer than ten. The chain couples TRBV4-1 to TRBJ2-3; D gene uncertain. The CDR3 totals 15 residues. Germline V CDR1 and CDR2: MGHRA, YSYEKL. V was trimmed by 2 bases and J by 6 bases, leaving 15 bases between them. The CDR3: CASSQIASTSDTQYF. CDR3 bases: TGCGCCAGCAGCCAAATCGCCTCCACATCGGATACGCAGTATTTT.

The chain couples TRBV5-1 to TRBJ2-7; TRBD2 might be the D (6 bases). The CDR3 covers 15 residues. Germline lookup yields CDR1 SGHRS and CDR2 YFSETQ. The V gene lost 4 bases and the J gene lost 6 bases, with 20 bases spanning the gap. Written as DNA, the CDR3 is TGCGCCAGCAGCCCTTCTTCCGGGACTCCGACCGAGCAGTACTTC. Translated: CASSPSSGTPTEQYF.

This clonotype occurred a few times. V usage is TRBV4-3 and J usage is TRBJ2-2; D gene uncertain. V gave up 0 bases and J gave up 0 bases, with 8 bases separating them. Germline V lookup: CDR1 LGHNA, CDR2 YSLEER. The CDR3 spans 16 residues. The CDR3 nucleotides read TGCGCCAGCAGCCAAGACGCCAGGTCGAACACCGGGGAGCTGTTTTTT. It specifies CASSQDARSNTGELFF.

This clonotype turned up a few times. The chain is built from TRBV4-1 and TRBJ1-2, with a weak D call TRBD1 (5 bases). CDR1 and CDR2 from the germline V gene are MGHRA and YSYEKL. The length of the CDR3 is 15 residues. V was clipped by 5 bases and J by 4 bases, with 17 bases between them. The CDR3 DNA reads TGCGCCAGCAGCAACCGGGACGGGAGCCTCTATGGCTACACCTTC. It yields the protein CASSNRDGSLYGYTF.

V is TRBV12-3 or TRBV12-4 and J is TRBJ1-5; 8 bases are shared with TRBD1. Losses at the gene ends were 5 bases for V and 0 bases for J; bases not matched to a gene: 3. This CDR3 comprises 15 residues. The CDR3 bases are TGTGCCAGCAGTAGACAGGGGTATAGCAATCAGCCCCAGCATTTT. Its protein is CASSRQGYSNQPQHF.

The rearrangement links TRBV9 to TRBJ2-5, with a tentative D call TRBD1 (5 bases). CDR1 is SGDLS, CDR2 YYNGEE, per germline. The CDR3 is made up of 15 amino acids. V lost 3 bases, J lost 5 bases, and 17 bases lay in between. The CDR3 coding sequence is TGTGCCAGCAGCGCGACCCCCAGGGCCGGGGAGACCCAGTACTTC. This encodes CASSATPRAGETQYF.

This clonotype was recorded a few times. Here the CDR3 reads CASSRNGGAAFF. DNA of the CDR3: TGTGCCAGCAGCCGCAATGGGGGGGCAGCTTTCTTT. The gene calls are TRBV4-2 and TRBJ1-1; maybe TRBD1 (6 bases). The CDR3 spans 12 residues. Deletions cut 4 bases from V and 10 bases from J, with 13 bases between. CDR1 is LGHNA and CDR2 is YNFKEQ in the germline V gene.

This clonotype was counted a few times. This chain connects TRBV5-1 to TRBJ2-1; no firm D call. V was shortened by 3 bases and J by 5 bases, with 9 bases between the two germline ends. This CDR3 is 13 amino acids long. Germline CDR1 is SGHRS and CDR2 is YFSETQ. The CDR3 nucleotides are TGCGCCAGCAGCTCCGACCCAAACAATGAGCAGTTCTTC. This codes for CASSSDPNNEQFF.

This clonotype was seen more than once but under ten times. The CDR3 bases are TGTGCCAGCAGCTCGGCAGTGAACACCGGGGAGCTGTTTTTT. Its translation: CASSSAVNTGELFF. V is TRBV11-2 and J is TRBJ2-2; D is unclear. Trimming removed 4 bases from V and 1 base from J, with 7 bases in between. Germline lookup yields CDR1 SGHAT and CDR2 FQNNGV. The CDR3 covers 14 residues. Together with reference TRBV11-2 and TRBJ2-2, the CDR3 gives the full variable domain: EAGVAQSPRYKIIEKRQSVAFWCNPISGHATLYWYQQILGQGPKLLIQFQNNGVVDDSQLPKDRFSAERLKGVDSTLKIQPAKLEDSAVYLCASSSAVNTGELFFGEGSRLTVL.

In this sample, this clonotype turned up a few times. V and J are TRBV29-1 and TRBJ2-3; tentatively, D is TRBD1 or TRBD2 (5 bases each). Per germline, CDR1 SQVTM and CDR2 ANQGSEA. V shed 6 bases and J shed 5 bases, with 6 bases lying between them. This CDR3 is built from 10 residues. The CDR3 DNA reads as TGCAGCGTGGGGGAAGATACGCAGTATTTT. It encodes CSVGEDTQYF.

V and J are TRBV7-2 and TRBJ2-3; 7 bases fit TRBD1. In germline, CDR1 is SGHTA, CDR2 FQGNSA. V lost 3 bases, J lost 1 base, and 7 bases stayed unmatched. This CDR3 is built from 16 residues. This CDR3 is CASSLRGLSGTDTQYF. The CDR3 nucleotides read TGTGCCAGCAGCTTGAGGGGGCTAAGCGGCACAGATACGCAGTATTTT.

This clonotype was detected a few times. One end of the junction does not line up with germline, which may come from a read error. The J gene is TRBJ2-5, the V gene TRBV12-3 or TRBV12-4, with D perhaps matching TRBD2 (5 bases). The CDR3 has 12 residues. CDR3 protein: CASGSIGENQYF. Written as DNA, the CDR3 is TGTGCCAGCGGGAGTATAGGAGAGAACCAGTACTTC.

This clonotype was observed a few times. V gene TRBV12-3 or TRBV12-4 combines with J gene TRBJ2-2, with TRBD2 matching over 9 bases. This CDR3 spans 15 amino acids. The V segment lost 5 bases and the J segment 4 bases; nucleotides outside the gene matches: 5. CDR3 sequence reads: CASSRAGGPTGELFF. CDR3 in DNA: TGTGCCAGCAGTCGGGCGGGGGGGCCCACCGGGGAGCTGTTTTTT.

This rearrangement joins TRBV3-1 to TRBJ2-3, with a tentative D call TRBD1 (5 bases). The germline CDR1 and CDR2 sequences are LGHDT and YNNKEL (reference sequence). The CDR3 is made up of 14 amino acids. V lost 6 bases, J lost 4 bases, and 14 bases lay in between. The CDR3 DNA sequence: TGTGCCAGCAGTCGGAACAGGCCTCCAGATACGCAGTATTTT. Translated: CASSRNRPPDTQYF.

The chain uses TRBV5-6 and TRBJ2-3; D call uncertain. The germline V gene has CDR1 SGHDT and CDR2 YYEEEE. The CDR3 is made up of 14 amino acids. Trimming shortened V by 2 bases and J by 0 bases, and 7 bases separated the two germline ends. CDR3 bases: TGTGCCAGCAGCTTCTTGCAAAGCACAGATACGCAGTATTTT. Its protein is CASSFLQSTDTQYF. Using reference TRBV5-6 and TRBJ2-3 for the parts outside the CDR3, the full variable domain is DAGVTQSPTHLIKTRGQQVTLRCSPKSGHDTVSWYQQALGQGPQFIFQYYEEEERQRGNFPDRFSGHQFPNYSSELNVNALLLGDSALYLCASSFLQSTDTQYFGPGTRLTVL.

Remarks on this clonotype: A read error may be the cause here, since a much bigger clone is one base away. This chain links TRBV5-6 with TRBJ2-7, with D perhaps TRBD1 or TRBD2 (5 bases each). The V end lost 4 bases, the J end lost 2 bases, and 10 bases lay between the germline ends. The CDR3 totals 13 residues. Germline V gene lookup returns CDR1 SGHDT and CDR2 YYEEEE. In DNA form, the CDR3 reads TGTGCCAGCAGCCCGGGACGGACCTACGAGCAGTACTTC. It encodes CASSPGRTYEQYF.

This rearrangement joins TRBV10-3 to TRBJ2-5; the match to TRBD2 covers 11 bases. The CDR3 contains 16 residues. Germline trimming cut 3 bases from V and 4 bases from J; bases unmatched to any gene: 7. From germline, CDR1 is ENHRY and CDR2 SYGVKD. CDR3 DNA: TGTGCCATCAGTGAATCGACTAGCGGGGCGATAGAGACCCAGTACTTC. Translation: CAISESTSGAIETQYF.

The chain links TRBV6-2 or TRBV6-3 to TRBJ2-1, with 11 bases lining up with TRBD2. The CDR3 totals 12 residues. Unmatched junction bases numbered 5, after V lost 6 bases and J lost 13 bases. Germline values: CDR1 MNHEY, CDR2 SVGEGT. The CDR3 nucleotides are TGTGCCAGCAGCGCCGGGACTAGCGGTCAGTTCTTC. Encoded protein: CASSAGTSGQFF.

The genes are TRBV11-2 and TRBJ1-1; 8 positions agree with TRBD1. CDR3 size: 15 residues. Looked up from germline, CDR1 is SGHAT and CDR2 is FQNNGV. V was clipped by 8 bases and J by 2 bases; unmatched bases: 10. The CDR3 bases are TGTGCCAGCTTAAGTGACAGGGGTTTTAACACTGAAGCTTTCTTT. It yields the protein CASLSDRGFNTEAFF.

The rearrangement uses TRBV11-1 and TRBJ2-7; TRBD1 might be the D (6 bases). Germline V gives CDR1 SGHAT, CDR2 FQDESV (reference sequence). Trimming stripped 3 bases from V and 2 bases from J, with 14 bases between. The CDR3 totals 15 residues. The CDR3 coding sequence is TGTGCCAGCAGCTTCGGCAGGGGAAACGCCTACGAGCAGTACTTC. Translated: CASSFGRGNAYEQYF.

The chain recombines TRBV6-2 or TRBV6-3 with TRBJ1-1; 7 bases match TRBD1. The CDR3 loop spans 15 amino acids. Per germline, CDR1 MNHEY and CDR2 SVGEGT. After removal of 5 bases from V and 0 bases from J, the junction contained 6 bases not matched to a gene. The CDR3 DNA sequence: TGTGCCAGCAGTCACGCGGGACAGATGAACACTGAAGCTTTCTTT. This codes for CASSHAGQMNTEAFF.

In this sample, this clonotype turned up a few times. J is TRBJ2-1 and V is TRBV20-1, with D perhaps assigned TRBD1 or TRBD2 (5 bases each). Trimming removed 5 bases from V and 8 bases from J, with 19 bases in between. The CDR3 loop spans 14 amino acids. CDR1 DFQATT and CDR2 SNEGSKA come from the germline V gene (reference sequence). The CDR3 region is CSAEQLGAPDEQFF. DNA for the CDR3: TGCAGTGCTGAGCAACTAGGGGCCCCGGATGAGCAGTTCTTC.

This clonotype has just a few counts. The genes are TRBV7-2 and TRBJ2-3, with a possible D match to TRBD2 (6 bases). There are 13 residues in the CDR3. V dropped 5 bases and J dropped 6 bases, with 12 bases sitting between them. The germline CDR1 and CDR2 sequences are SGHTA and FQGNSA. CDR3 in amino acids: CASSRGGGDTQYF. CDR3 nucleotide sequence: TGTGCCAGCAGCCGGGGTGGGGGGGATACGCAGTATTTT.

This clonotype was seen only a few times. The CDR3 loop reads CASSLAGLAGGRQTQYF. DNA for the CDR3: TGTGCCAGCAGCTTAGCGGGACTAGCGGGGGGCCGGCAGACCCAGTACTTC. The V gene is TRBV7-2, the J gene TRBJ2-5; TRBD2 matches at 15 bases. This CDR3 is built from 17 residues. Germline trimming cut 0 bases from V and 6 bases from J; bases unmatched to any gene: 5. The germline V gene has CDR1 SGHTA and CDR2 FQGNSA.

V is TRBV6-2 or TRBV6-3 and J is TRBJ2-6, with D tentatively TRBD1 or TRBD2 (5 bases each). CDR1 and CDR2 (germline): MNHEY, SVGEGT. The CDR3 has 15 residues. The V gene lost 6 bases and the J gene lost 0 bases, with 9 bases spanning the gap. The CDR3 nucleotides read TGTGCCAGCAGCTGGGACCGCTCTGGGGCCAACGTCCTGACTTTC. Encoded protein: CASSWDRSGANVLTF.

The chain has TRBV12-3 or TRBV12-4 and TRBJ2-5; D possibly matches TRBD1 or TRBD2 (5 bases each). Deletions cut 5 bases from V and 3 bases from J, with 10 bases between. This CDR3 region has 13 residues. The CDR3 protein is CASSGTYKETQYF. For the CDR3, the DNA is TGTGCCAGCAGTGGGACCTACAAAGAGACCCAGTACTTC.